The entry below describes one T cell receptor (beta chain). Method: immunoSEQ multiplex PCR; TCRdb's copy keeps in-frame clones and lacks some. The sample contains around 250,000 clones, around 81% of which appear only once. These data belong to a study of blood T cell repertoires in COVID-19. Study at large: The origin of the acute and convalescent COVID-19 samples was the United States, Italy and Spain.

The CDR3 spans 13 residues. The V gene's germline CDR1 is ENHRY and CDR2 SYGVKD. Trimming removed 8 bases at V and 2 bases at J, with 12 bases between. The clonotype was recovered from a man aged 30-40 years who had recovered from COVID-19. V gene TRBV10-3 combines with J gene TRBJ2-5; possible D gene TRBD1, 6 bases. The sample was peripheral blood. The CDR3 sequence is CAIPDRLQETQYF. In nucleotides, the CDR3 is TGTGCCATCCCTGACAGGCTACAAGAGACCCAGTACTTC.